These 2 T cell receptor beta chains originate from one sample sequenced in a study of cytomegalovirus exposure and HLA in healthy donors. PCR primers comprised 60 Vbeta and 13 Jbeta primers. The data were produced by immunoSEQ multiplex PCR, yet TCRdb's version contains in-frame clones alone and is incomplete. The table lists some 95,000 clones, roughly 80% of them singletons. Specimen: PBMCs. The receptors were gathered from a middle-aged man in good health and CMV-seropositive.

In this sample, this clone turned up once. The chain is built from TRBV7-2 and TRBJ1-1, with D maybe TRBD1 (5 bases). V lost 6 bases, J lost 5 bases, and 7 bases lay in between. The CDR3 runs to 11 residues. CDR1 is SGHTA and CDR2 is FQGNSA in the germline V gene. The CDR3 loop reads CASRGATEAFF. CDR3 nucleotide sequence: TGTGCCAGCAGAGGGGCGACTGAAGCTTTCTTT.

This chain connects TRBV6-1 to TRBJ1-5, with D possibly matching TRBD1 (5 bases). The V gene lost 7 bases and the J gene lost 4 bases, with 11 bases spanning the gap. The CDR3 contains 13 residues. Germline values: CDR1 MNHNS, CDR2 SASEGT. The CDR3 sequence: CASKTANNQPQHF. DNA of the CDR3: TGTGCCAGCAAGACAGCAAATAATCAGCCCCAGCATTTT.